This T cell receptor (beta chain) was recorded in a study of T-cell reconstitution after alpha-beta-depleted transplantation in children. Germline-derived CDR1 and CDR2 are SGHKS and YYEKEE (reference sequence). The CDR3 covers 15 residues. With V trimmed by 4 bases and J by 8 bases, 8 bases remained unmatched. Preparation of the TCRbeta library was carried out with unique molecular identifiers. In TCRdb, the PCR reads were re-called with MiXCR into one record per CDR3 protein. The table lists about 460,000 distinct CDR3 sequences, under 12% of them singletons. This clonotype was found many times. Sample: PBMCs, taken before TCRalphabeta/CD19-depleted stem cell transplant. The sequence derives from a child aged 2 to 10 with inherited bone marrow failure, due to receive a stem cell transplant. The V gene is TRBV5-5, the J gene TRBJ1-6; 8 positions match TRBD1. The CDR3 sequence is CASSQQGDRDSPLHF. The CDR3 coding sequence is TGTGCCAGCAGCCAACAGGGGGATCGGGATTCACCCCTCCACTTT.